The sequence of this TCR beta chain was determined in a study of neurological immune-mediated disorders. Study-level results: The most TCR clonal expansion was seen in HTLV-1-associated myelopathy, and the least was seen in multiple sclerosis, which fell below healthy controls. No sharing of CDR3 amino acid sequences was observed among expanded clones across subjects, suggesting private repertoires in all groups.

The cDNA was generated through 5'RACE incorporating 10-nucleotide random UMIs. MiXCR, applied by TCRdb to the 5' RACE reads, yields one record per CDR3 protein. The data contain roughly 47,000 distinct CDR3 sequences, around 4.5% of them singletons. This clonotype has more than one count but fewer than ten. Its antigen remains unknown. The CDR3 has 12 residues. Per germline, CDR1 SGHRS and CDR2 YFSETQ. Trimming pared 4 bases from V and 4 bases from J, leaving 8 bases between. The chain links TRBV5-1 to TRBJ2-5, with a weak D call TRBD2 (5 bases). The material sequenced was PBMCs. This TCR was sampled from a woman aged 60-70 years with multiple sclerosis. The CDR3 bases are TGCGCCAGCAGCCGGACTGTAGAGACCCAGTACTTC. As protein: CASSRTVETQYF. Filled out from reference TRBV5-1 and TRBJ2-5, the complete variable domain reads KAGVTQTPRYLIKTRGQQVTLSCSPISGHRSVSWYQQTPGQGLQFLFEYFSETQRNKGNFPGRFSGRQFSNSRSEMNVSTLELGDSALYLCASSRTVETQYFGPGTRLLVL.